A single count supports the clone carrying this T cell receptor (beta chain). The data are from a study of T cell changes during pregnancy in multiple sclerosis. Looked up from germline, CDR1 is LNHNV and CDR2 is YYDKDF (reference sequence). CDR3 length: 13 amino acids. Unmatched junction bases numbered 1, after V lost 4 bases and J lost 5 bases. The method was immunoSEQ multiplex PCR; TCRdb's version includes in-frame clones alone and lacks a portion of them. Seen here are about 77,000 clones, 85% to 95% observed once, and the top ten hold around 2.6%. J is TRBJ2-3 and V is TRBV15, with 9 bases fitting TRBD2. The sequencing here drew on peripheral blood, taken after pregnancy. The clonotype was recovered from a female donor in good health, enrolled as a control in a pregnancy study. The CDR3 region has the DNA TGTGCCACCAGCATAGCGGGAGTAGATACGCAGTATTTT. This codes for CATSIAGVDTQYF.